A selection of T cell receptor beta chains follows, all from one sample in a study of OX40 agonist ivuxolimab in advanced cancers. Profiling relied on immunoSEQ multiplex PCR, and the TCRdb table lists in-frame clones only, not all of them. The sample holds about 69,000 clones, roughly 89% seen once. Here the sequenced sample was CD4+ or CD8+ T cells sorted from blood, taken in a trial of the OX40 agonist ivuxolimab. Receptors originate from an adult with an advanced solid tumor such as melanoma, head and neck, liver or kidney cancer. Both conserved end residues are part of each CDR3. A D gene is named only where the DNA matches it firmly. Some rows have no size entry. The others give once, few or many, or a class for an expanded clone.

>TRBV6-4|TRBJ2-1|NA|TRBD2
CASSDMASGRNYNEQFF
TGTGCCAGCAGTGACATGGCTAGCGGGAGGAATTACAATGAGCAGTTCTTC
>TRBV5-1|TRBJ2-5|once|TRBD1
CASSPTGQIKETQYF
TGCGCCAGCAGCCCTACGGGACAGATTAAAGAGACCCAGTACTTC
>TRBV5-1|TRBJ2-7|NA|NA
CASRGTGAGPSSYEQYF
TGCGCCAGCAGGGGGACGGGGGCGGGACCGTCCTCCTACGAGCAGTACTTC
>TRBV13|TRBJ1-4|NA|TRBD1
CASRRQGSTNEKLFF
TGTGCCAGCAGGCGACAGGGTTCCACTAATGAAAAACTGTTTTTT
>TRBV7-2|TRBJ2-7|NA|TRBD2
CASTPSGLGSYEQYF
TGTGCCAGCACCCCATCGGGACTAGGGTCCTACGAGCAGTACTTC
>TRBV13|TRBJ2-5|NA|NA
CASSLNRQETQYF
TGTGCCAGCAGCTTAAACAGGCAGGAGACCCAGTACTTC
>TRBV28|TRBJ2-2|NA|TRBD2
CASTLGGSPNTGELFF
TGTGCCAGCACCCTCGGCGGGAGCCCAAACACCGGGGAGCTGTTTTTT
>TRBV28|TRBJ1-1|NA|NA
CASRLRNTEAFF
TGTGCCAGCAGATTGAGGAACACTGAAGCTTTCTTT
>TRBV19|TRBJ2-5|once|NA
CASRGVGGAETQYF
TGTGCCAGTAGAGGGGTTGGGGGCGCGGAGACCCAGTACTTC
>TRBV7-2|TRBJ1-5|few|NA
CASSLERGLQPQHF
TGTGCCAGCAGCTTAGAGCGGGGGTTACAGCCCCAGCATTTT
>TRBV28|TRBJ1-4|NA|NA
CASSPPGRYEKLFF
TGTGCCAGCAGTCCTCCGGGCCGCTATGAAAAACTGTTTTTT
>TRBV11-3|TRBJ2-1|NA|NA
CASSLSPGGEQFF
TGTGCCAGCAGCTTATCGCCAGGTGGGGAGCAGTTCTTC
>TRBV9|TRBJ2-1|once|NA
CASSVDIGARNEQFF
TGTGCCAGCAGCGTAGATATAGGGGCTAGGAATGAGCAGTTCTTC
>TRBV5-1|TRBJ1-2|NA|NA
CASSLEGSVGGYTF
TGCGCCAGCAGCTTGGAGGGCTCGGTTGGTGGCTACACCTTC
>TRBV15|TRBJ2-7|NA|NA
CATSRGRTGSYEQYF
TGTGCCACCAGCAGAGGAAGGACCGGCTCCTACGAGCAGTACTTC
>TRBV28|TRBJ2-1|NA|NA
CASSLVQTPTSEQFF
TGTGCCAGCAGCCTTGTACAAACTCCTACAAGTGAGCAGTTCTTC